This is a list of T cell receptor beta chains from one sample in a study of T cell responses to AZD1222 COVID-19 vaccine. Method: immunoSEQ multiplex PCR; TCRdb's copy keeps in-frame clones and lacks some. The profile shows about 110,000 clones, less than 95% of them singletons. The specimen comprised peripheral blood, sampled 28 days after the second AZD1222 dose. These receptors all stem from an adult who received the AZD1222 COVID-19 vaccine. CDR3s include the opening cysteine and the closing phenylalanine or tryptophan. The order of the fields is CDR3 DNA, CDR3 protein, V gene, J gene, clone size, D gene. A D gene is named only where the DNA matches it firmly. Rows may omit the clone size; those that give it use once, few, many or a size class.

DNA: TGCAGCGGGGCTTTGGCAGTCGCCGGGGAGCTGTTTTTT
CDR3: CSGALAVAGELFF
V: TRBV29-1
J: TRBJ2-2
size: .
D: .

DNA: TGTGCCATCAGACCTACGGGACACTCAGTCTCGGAGCAGTACTTC
CDR3: CAIRPTGHSVSEQYF
V: TRBV10-3
J: TRBJ2-7
size: once
D: .

DNA: TGTGCCAGCAGTTACGGTTCGGGGAGCAATCAGCCCCAGCATTTT
CDR3: CASSYGSGSNQPQHF
V: TRBV6-2/TRBV6-3
J: TRBJ1-5
size: .
D: .

DNA: TGCGCCAGCAGCCAGGGGACTAGCGGGGCCGGGGAGCAGTTCTTC
CDR3: CASSQGTSGAGEQFF
V: TRBV4-1
J: TRBJ2-1
size: .
D: TRBD2

DNA: TGTGCCAGCAGCCCTCGACAGGGCCTTATGAACACTGAAGCTTTCTTT
CDR3: CASSPRQGLMNTEAFF
V: TRBV14
J: TRBJ1-1
size: .
D: TRBD1

DNA: TGCGCCAGCAGCCCTCCAGCGGGCGGGGAGACAGATACGCAGTATTTT
CDR3: CASSPPAGGETDTQYF
V: TRBV5-1
J: TRBJ2-3
size: .
D: .

DNA: TGTGCCAGCAGGGAACCGGGACAGGGGGGCGAGCAGTACTTC
CDR3: CASREPGQGGEQYF
V: TRBV2
J: TRBJ2-7
size: .
D: TRBD1

DNA: TGTGCCAGCAGCTTGGGAGGGCGCTCGGATCAGCCCCAGCATTTT
CDR3: CASSLGGRSDQPQHF
V: TRBV5-4
J: TRBJ1-5
size: .
D: .

DNA: TGTGCCAGCAGCCGTGATCAGGGGCGTTATGGCTACACCTTC
CDR3: CASSRDQGRYGYTF
V: TRBV6-6
J: TRBJ1-2
size: .
D: .

DNA: TGTGCCAGCAGTAAATCCGGGACAGGGGGCACGGCTTTCTTT
CDR3: CASSKSGTGGTAFF
V: TRBV6-6
J: TRBJ1-1
size: .
D: TRBD1

DNA: TGTGCCAGCAGTTTCGGTGGGGGGGCGGTGGATACGCAGTATTTT
CDR3: CASSFGGGAVDTQYF
V: TRBV7-6
J: TRBJ2-3
size: .
D: .

DNA: TGTGCCAGCAGTGCCCTGGCACCGAACTACGAGCAGTACTTC
CDR3: CASSALAPNYEQYF
V: TRBV6-4
J: TRBJ2-7
size: .
D: .

DNA: TGTGCCAGCAGGGACAGAAAATACGAGCAGTACTTC
CDR3: CASRDRKYEQYF
V: TRBV6-5
J: TRBJ2-7
size: .
D: .

DNA: TGTGCCAGCAGCTTACAAGAAGAGGACTATGGCTACACCTTC
CDR3: CASSLQEEDYGYTF
V: TRBV7-9
J: TRBJ1-2
size: .
D: .

DNA: TGCGCCAGCAGCTTTGGGGGCATGAACACTGAAGCTTTCTTT
CDR3: CASSFGGMNTEAFF
V: TRBV5-1
J: TRBJ1-1
size: .
D: .

DNA: TGTGCCAGCAGGCTAGCGGGGGACTCCTACAATGAGCAGTTCTTC
CDR3: CASRLAGDSYNEQFF
V: TRBV6-4
J: TRBJ2-1
size: .
D: TRBD2

DNA: TGTGCCAGCAGTTACTCGCCAGGAGACTATGGCTACACCTTC
CDR3: CASSYSPGDYGYTF
V: TRBV6-5
J: TRBJ1-2
size: .
D: .

DNA: TGCGCCAGCAGCTTGGTTCTGGGGAGCTCCTACAATGAGCAGTTCTTC
CDR3: CASSLVLGSSYNEQFF
V: TRBV5-1
J: TRBJ2-1
size: .
D: .

DNA: TGTGCCAGCAGTTACGGGACAGGGGTTACTAATGAAAAACTGTTTTTT
CDR3: CASSYGTGVTNEKLFF
V: TRBV6-5
J: TRBJ1-4
size: .
D: TRBD1

DNA: TGTGCCAGCAGTACTCCCTCAGGAGGGGACCCCCACCGGGGGACCCAGTACTTC
CDR3: CASSTPSGGDPHRGTQYF
V: TRBV25-1
J: TRBJ2-5
size: few
D: .

DNA: TGCAGCGTTGAAGGTGGACAGGTTCGGGAGCAGTTCTTC
CDR3: CSVEGGQVREQFF
V: TRBV29-1
J: TRBJ2-1
size: once
D: TRBD1

DNA: TGTGCCAGCAGCAGACAATCGAATACTGGAAACACCATATATTTT
CDR3: CASSRQSNTGNTIYF
V: TRBV2
J: TRBJ1-3
size: once
D: .

DNA: TGTGCCAGCAGCCTTGGAAACACCATATATTTT
CDR3: CASSLGNTIYF
V: TRBV3-1/TRBV3-2
J: TRBJ1-3
size: .
D: .

DNA: TGTGCCAGCAGCGCACAAACCACAGTAGTTGGCTACACCTTC
CDR3: CASSAQTTVVGYTF
V: TRBV9
J: TRBJ1-2
size: few
D: .

DNA: TGTGCCAGTAGTGGCACGATTCGCGAGCAGTACTTC
CDR3: CASSGTIREQYF
V: TRBV19
J: TRBJ2-7
size: .
D: .

DNA: TGTGCCAGCAGCTCCGGGACAGGGATAGACTACAATGAGCAGTTCTTC
CDR3: CASSSGTGIDYNEQFF
V: TRBV7-9
J: TRBJ2-1
size: few
D: TRBD1

DNA: TGTGCCAGCAGTTACGGTCCGGGGGGCTCCTACGAACAGTACTTC
CDR3: CASSYGPGGSYEQYF
V: TRBV6-5
J: TRBJ2-7
size: .
D: .

DNA: TGTGCCTGGACGGGCACGACTAATGAAAAACTGTTTTTT
CDR3: CAWTGTTNEKLFF
V: TRBV30
J: TRBJ1-4
size: .
D: .

DNA: TGTGCCAGCAGCCGGCGTCGCTTGAACACCGGGGAGCTGTTTTTT
CDR3: CASSRRRLNTGELFF
V: TRBV27
J: TRBJ2-2
size: .
D: .

DNA: TGCGCCAGCAGCTCCGGGACAGGGGTGACCCAGTACTTC
CDR3: CASSSGTGVTQYF
V: TRBV5-1
J: TRBJ2-5
size: .
D: TRBD1

DNA: TGTGCCAGCAGCCCAAAGGACCCCGAGCTTTATGGCTACACCTTC
CDR3: CASSPKDPELYGYTF
V: TRBV5-4
J: TRBJ1-2
size: .
D: .

DNA: TGTGCCAGCAGCGTCGGGGACACTCACTCCTACGAGCAGTACTTC
CDR3: CASSVGDTHSYEQYF
V: TRBV9
J: TRBJ2-7
size: .
D: .

DNA: TGTGCCAGCTCTGGGCAGGGGGAGAATGAAAAACTGTTTTTT
CDR3: CASSGQGENEKLFF
V: TRBV2
J: TRBJ1-4
size: .
D: TRBD1

DNA: TGTGCCAGCAGTTTATTGTCAATCGGGGCGTTCTTT
CDR3: CASSLLSIGAFF
V: TRBV28
J: TRBJ1-1
size: few
D: .

DNA: TGTGCCAGCAGTTACTCTGCAGAAGTTGGTGACGAGCAGTACTTC
CDR3: CASSYSAEVGDEQYF
V: TRBV6-5
J: TRBJ2-7
size: .
D: .

DNA: TGCGCCAGCAGCCAAGCTGGGGGACAGGTGGCGGCTTTCTTT
CDR3: CASSQAGGQVAAFF
V: TRBV4-3
J: TRBJ1-1
size: .
D: TRBD1

DNA: TGTGCCAGCACCACCCGGGACATCTCTGGAAACACCATATATTTT
CDR3: CASTTRDISGNTIYF
V: TRBV6-5
J: TRBJ1-3
size: few
D: .

DNA: TGTGCCAGCAGCCCGGGACATTCCGGCAATCAGCCCCAGCATTTT
CDR3: CASSPGHSGNQPQHF
V: TRBV25-1
J: TRBJ1-5
size: .
D: .

DNA: TGTGCCACCAGTTCCCGCAGCCTGAACACCGGGGAGCTGTTTTTT
CDR3: CATSSRSLNTGELFF
V: TRBV24-1
J: TRBJ2-2
size: once
D: .

DNA: TGTGCCTCAGCTTCCCTAGGGAATCGACTTGACTACGAGCAGTACTTC
CDR3: CASASLGNRLDYEQYF
V: TRBV10-3
J: TRBJ2-7
size: few
D: .